This T cell receptor (beta chain) was obtained from a study of shared clonotypes between healthy human individuals. For the study at large: Those who served as donors were a couple of women and three men between the ages of 18 and 49.

Per the germline V gene, CDR1 is MNHEY and CDR2 is SVGAGI. This CDR3 spans 15 amino acids. V lost 0 bases and J 4 bases, leaving 13 bases between the germline ends. Data came from immunoSEQ multiplex PCR; TCRdb stores just in-frame clones and leaves some out. The data hold approximately 1.5 million clones, with approximately 98.5% observed a single time. Points on this clone: Its antigen remains unidentified.

Study conclusions and caveats: Compared with memory subsets, naive subsets generally had larger estimated richness. The generation probabilities recorded for non-shared clonotypes fell below those of clonotypes shared by all four donors.

This receptor was identified in a man aged 25 to 40 in good health. The sequenced sample consisted of naive CD4+ T cells sorted from blood. The subset: CD45RA+ positively selected. V usage is TRBV6-5 and J usage is TRBJ2-7; D could derive from TRBD1 or TRBD2 (5 bases each). The CDR3 here is CASSYSFAGTYEQYF. Written as DNA, the CDR3 is TGTGCCAGCAGTTACTCGTTCGCAGGGACGTACGAGCAGTACTTC.